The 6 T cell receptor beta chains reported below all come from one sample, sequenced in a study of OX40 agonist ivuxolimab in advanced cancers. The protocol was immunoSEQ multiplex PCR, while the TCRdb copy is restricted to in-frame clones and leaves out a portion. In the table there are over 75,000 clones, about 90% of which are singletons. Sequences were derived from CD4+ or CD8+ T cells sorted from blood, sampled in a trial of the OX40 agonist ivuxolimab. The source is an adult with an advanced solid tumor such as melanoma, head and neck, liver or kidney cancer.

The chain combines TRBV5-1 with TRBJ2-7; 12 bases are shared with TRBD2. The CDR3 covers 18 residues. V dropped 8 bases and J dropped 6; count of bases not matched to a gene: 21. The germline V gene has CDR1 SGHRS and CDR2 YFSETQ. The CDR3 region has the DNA TGCGCCAGGGTAACGCAGGGGCTAGCGGGAGGGCCGTTCTGCGAGCAGTACTTC. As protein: CARVTQGLAGGPFCEQYF.

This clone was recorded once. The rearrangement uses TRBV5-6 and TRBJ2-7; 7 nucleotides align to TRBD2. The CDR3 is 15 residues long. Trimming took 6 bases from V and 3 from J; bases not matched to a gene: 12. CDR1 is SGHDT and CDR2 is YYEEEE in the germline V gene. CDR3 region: CASTFIAGSFYEQYF. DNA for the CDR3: TGTGCCAGCACCTTCATAGCGGGCTCTTTCTACGAGCAGTACTTC. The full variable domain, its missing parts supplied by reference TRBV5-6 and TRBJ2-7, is DAGVTQSPTHLIKTRGQQVTLRCSPKSGHDTVSWYQQALGQGPQFIFQYYEEEERQRGNFPDRFSGHQFPNYSSELNVNALLLGDSALYLCASTFIAGSFYEQYFGPGTRLTVT.

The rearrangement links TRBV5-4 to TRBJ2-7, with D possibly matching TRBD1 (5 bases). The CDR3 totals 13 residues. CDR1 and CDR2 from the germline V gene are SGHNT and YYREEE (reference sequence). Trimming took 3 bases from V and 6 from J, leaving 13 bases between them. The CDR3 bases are TGTGCCAGCAGCTACCTAGGGGCCCCCGAGCAGTACTTC. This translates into CASSYLGAPEQYF. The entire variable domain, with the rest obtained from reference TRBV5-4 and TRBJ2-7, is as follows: ETGVTQSPTHLIKTRGQQVTLRCSSQSGHNTVSWYQQALGQGPQFIFQYYREEENGRGNFPPRFSGLQFPNYSSELNVNALELDDSALYLCASSYLGAPEQYFGPGTRLTVT.

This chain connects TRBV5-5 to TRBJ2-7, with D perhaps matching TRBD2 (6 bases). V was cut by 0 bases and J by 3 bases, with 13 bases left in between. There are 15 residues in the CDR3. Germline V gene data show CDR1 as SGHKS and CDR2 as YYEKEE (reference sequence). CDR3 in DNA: TGTGCCAGCAGCTTGGTGTCAGCGGGTGGCTACGAGCAGTACTTC. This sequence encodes CASSLVSAGGYEQYF.

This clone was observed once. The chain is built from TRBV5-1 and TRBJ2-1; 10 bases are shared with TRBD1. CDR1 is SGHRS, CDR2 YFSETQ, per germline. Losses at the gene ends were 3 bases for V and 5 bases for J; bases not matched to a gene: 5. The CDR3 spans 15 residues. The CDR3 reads CASSSWTGGNNEQFF. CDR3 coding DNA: TGCGCCAGCAGCTCCTGGACAGGGGGGAACAATGAGCAGTTCTTC.

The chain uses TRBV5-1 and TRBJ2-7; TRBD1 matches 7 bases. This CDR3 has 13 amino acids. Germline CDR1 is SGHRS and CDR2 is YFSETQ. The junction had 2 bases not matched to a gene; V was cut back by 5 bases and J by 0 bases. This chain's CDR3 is CASRQGSSYEQYF. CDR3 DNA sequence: TGCGCCAGCAGACAGGGGAGCTCCTACGAGCAGTACTTC.